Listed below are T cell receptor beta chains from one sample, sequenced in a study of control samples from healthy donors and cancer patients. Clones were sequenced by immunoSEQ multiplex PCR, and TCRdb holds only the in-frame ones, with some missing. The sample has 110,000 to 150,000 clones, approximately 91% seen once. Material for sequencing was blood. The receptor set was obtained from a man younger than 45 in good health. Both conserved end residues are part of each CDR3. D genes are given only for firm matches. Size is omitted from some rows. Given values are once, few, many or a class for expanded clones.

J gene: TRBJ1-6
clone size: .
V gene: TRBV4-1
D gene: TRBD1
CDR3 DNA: TGCGCCAGCAGTCTAGACAGGGACTCACCCCTCCACTTT
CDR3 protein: CASSLDRDSPLHF

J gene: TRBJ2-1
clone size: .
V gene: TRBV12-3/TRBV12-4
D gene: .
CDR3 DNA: TGTGCCAGCTATACGAGCTTTGGGGGTGAGCAGTTCTTC
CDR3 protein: CASYTSFGGEQFF

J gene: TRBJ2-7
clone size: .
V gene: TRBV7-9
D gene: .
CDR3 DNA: TGTGCCAGCGGGAGAGACACTCCCTCCTACGAGCAGTACTTC
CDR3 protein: CASGRDTPSYEQYF

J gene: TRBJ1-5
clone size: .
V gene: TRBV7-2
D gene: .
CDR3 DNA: TGTGCCAGCAGCTTAGGATACGGGGGCAATCAGCCCCAGCATTTT
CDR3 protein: CASSLGYGGNQPQHF

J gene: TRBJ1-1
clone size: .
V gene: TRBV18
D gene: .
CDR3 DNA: TGTGCCAGCTCACCAAGCATGAACACTGAAGCTTTCTTT
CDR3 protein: CASSPSMNTEAFF

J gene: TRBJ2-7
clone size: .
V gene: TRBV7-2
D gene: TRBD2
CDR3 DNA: TGTGCCAGCAGCTTAGCGGGTGCGGGAGGTGTCTACGAGCAGTACTTC
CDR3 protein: CASSLAGAGGVYEQYF

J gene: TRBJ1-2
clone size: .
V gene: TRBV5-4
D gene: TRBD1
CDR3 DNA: TGTGCCAGCAGCTTACAGGGGGTAAATGGCTACACCTTC
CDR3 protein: CASSLQGVNGYTF

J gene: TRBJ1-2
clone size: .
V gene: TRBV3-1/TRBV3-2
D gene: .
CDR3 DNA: TGTGCCAGCAGCAAGACAGCTGCGTCTAACTATGGCTACACCTTC
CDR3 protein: CASSKTAASNYGYTF

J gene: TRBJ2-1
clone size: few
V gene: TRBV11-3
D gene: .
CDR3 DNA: TGTGCCAGCAGCGTCCAGGGTACCTCCTACAATGAGCAGTTCTTC
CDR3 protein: CASSVQGTSYNEQFF

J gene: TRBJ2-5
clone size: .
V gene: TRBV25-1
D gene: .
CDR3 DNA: TGTGCCAGCAGTGATGGCACGCAAGAGACCCAGTACTTC
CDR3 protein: CASSDGTQETQYF

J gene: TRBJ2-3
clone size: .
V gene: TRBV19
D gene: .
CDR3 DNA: TGTGCCAGTAAGGAAAGGGGTGGGGACACAGATACGCAGTATTTT
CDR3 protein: CASKERGGDTDTQYF

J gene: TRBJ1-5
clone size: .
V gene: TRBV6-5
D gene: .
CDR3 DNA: TGTGCCAGCAGTCACGGTGGGGCAAATCAGCCCCAGCATTTT
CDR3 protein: CASSHGGANQPQHF

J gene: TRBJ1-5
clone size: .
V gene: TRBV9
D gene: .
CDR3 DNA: TGTGCCAGCAGCGAAAGGGCCCCAAGACGGAGCAATCAGCCCCAGCATTTT
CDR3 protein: CASSERAPRRSNQPQHF